What follows describes a single T cell receptor (beta chain). As handled by the study authors: Amplification of reference gene primers provided the estimated nucleated cell counts. Assay used: immunoSEQ multiplex PCR; TCRdb lists only in-frame clones, some missing. The DNA gave D and trimming, while V, J and clone size come from that table. Among under 100,000 clones, roughly nine tenths were seen once, and the ten largest hold 4% to 6%. The data belong to a study of blood T cell repertoires in COVID-19. The CDR3 contains 14 residues. The V gene lost 5 bases and the J gene lost 4 bases, with 11 bases spanning the gap. The germline V gene encodes CDR1 MRHNA and CDR2 SNTAGT.

The chain uses TRBV6-4 and TRBJ2-2; no reliable D call. What was sequenced was peripheral blood. The sequence derives from a man aged 50 to 59 with acute or convalescent COVID-19. This CDR3 is CASSTVPVTGELFF. CDR3 nucleotide sequence: TGTGCCAGCAGTACGGTTCCGGTCACCGGGGAGCTGTTTTTT.